A single sample gave rise to the 21 T cell receptor beta chains below, sequenced in a study of OX40 agonist ivuxolimab in advanced cancers. Generated by immunoSEQ multiplex PCR, the TCRdb table keeps only in-frame clones and is missing some. The sample consists of some 68,000 clones, approximately 89% of them appearing once. This sample comprised CD4+ or CD8+ T cells sorted from blood, obtained in a trial of the OX40 agonist ivuxolimab. Receptors originate from an adult with an advanced solid tumor such as melanoma, head and neck, liver or kidney cancer.

The gene calls are TRBV5-1 and TRBJ2-5; 11 bases are a match to TRBD1. The junction had 5 bases not matched to a gene; V was cut back by 4 bases and J by 3 bases. The germline V gene has CDR1 SGHRS and CDR2 YFSETQ. The CDR3 is made up of 15 amino acids. CDR3 sequence: CASSPGQGAKETQYF. CDR3 sequence (DNA): TGCGCCAGCAGCCCTGGACAGGGGGCGAAAGAGACCCAGTACTTC. The full variable domain, rest sourced from reference TRBV5-1 and TRBJ2-5, is KAGVTQTPRYLIKTRGQQVTLSCSPISGHRSVSWYQQTPGQGLQFLFEYFSETQRNKGNFPGRFSGRQFSNSRSEMNVSTLELGDSALYLCASSPGQGAKETQYFGPGTRLLVL.

The chain is built from TRBV18 and TRBJ1-1, with D uncertain. The CDR3 loop spans 13 amino acids. The germline gives CDR1 KGHSH, CDR2 LQKENI. The germline V and J ends were trimmed by 2 bases and 1 base, with 5 bases remaining between them. As DNA, the CDR3 is TGTGCCAGCTCACCAGTAAAGAACACTGAAGCTTTCTTT. As protein: CASSPVKNTEAFF.

The CDR3, as DNA: TGTGCCAGCAGCTTAAGCCGGGGCCAGCAGTTCTTC. It is translated as CASSLSRGQQFF. V is TRBV7-9 and J is TRBJ2-1; D is perhaps TRBD1 or TRBD2 (5 bases each). This CDR3 comprises 12 residues. CDR1 SEHNR and CDR2 FQNEAQ come from the germline V gene (reference sequence). Trimming cost V 2 bases and J 11 bases, with 10 bases left between them.

The V gene is TRBV5-1, the J gene TRBJ2-5; 7 bases are a match to TRBD1. The CDR3 has 15 residues. Germline values: CDR1 SGHRS, CDR2 YFSETQ. V trimming: 4 bases; J trimming: 1 base; junction bases outside the gene matches: 7. The CDR3 nucleotides read TGCGCCAGCAGCCAGCTACAGGGGTTCCAAGAGACCCAGTACTTC. Protein: CASSQLQGFQETQYF.

The J gene is TRBJ1-1, the V gene TRBV5-1, with D perhaps TRBD1 (6 bases). Germline CDR1 is SGHRS and CDR2 is YFSETQ. V was clipped by 4 bases and J by 0 bases, with 7 bases between them. This CDR3 is built from 13 residues. The CDR3 loop is CASSNRVNTEAFF. The CDR3 nucleotides read TGCGCCAGCAGCAACAGGGTGAACACTGAAGCTTTCTTT.

The V and J genes are TRBV5-6 and TRBJ2-2; the match to TRBD1 covers 7 bases. The trim removed 2 bases at V and 0 bases at J, leaving 7 bases unmatched. CDR1 is SGHDT and CDR2 is YYEEEE in the germline V gene. The CDR3 has 17 amino acids. The DNA for the CDR3 is TGTGCCAGCAGCTTACCCCGGGACAGAGCGAACACCGGGGAGCTGTTTTTT. Translation gives CASSLPRDRANTGELFF.

The chain employs TRBV12-5 and TRBJ2-1; D remains ambiguous. V dropped 8 bases and J dropped 0 bases, with 8 bases sitting between them. The CDR3 is made up of 13 amino acids. CDR1 and CDR2 from the germline V gene are LGHNT and FRNRAP. This CDR3 is CASSESSYNEQFF. Written as DNA, the CDR3 is TGTGCTAGTTCGGAGAGCTCCTACAATGAGCAGTTCTTC.

Here the CDR3 DNA reads TGTGCCTGGACTAGCGGCCAAGAGACCCAGTACTTC. As protein: CAWTSGQETQYF. The chain employs TRBV30 and TRBJ2-5; 7 bases agree with TRBD2. The CDR3 covers 12 residues. V trimming: 4 bases; J trimming: 1 base; junction bases outside the gene matches: 0. Germline V lookup: CDR1 GTSNPN, CDR2 SVGIG (reference sequence).

This clone was observed a single time. The chain has TRBV5-1 and TRBJ2-5; 7 bases map to TRBD1. The V and J ends lost 4 bases and 2 bases, in that order; junction bases with no gene match: 8. The germline gives CDR1 SGHRS, CDR2 YFSETQ. The CDR3 has 15 residues. CDR3 region: CASSVQGRGQETQYF. The CDR3 bases are TGCGCCAGCAGCGTACAGGGCAGGGGGCAAGAGACCCAGTACTTC.

The chain carries TRBV19 and TRBJ2-5, with unresolved D. The germline V and J ends were trimmed by 5 bases and 4 bases, with 14 bases remaining between them. The CDR3 totals 14 residues. Germline CDR1 is LNHDA and CDR2 is SQIVND (reference sequence). The CDR3 loop reads CASSGSLVGETQYF. DNA of the CDR3: TGTGCCAGTAGTGGCTCCCTAGTGGGAGAGACCCAGTACTTC.

The chain joins TRBV19 to TRBJ2-1; D gene uncertain. This CDR3 is 17 amino acids long. The V gene's germline CDR1 is LNHDA and CDR2 SQIVND (reference sequence). Trimming pared 4 bases from V and 0 bases from J, leaving 16 bases between. In nucleotides, the CDR3 is TGTGCCAGTAGTAGAACCCCCGGCAGTACCTCCTACAATGAGCAGTTCTTC. It specifies CASSRTPGSTSYNEQFF.

V and J are TRBV6-6 and TRBJ1-6, with D unresolved. CDR3 size: 12 residues. Germline CDR1 MNHNY, CDR2 SVGAGI (reference sequence). Trimming removed 2 bases at V and 7 bases at J, with 3 bases between. The CDR3 nucleotides read TGTGCCAGCAGTTACGGCAATTCACCCCTCCACTTT. It translates to CASSYGNSPLHF.

CDR3 nucleotide sequence: TGTGCCAGCAGTGAATCCAGTAGAGGCACCGGGGAGCTGTTTTTT. Encoded protein: CASSESSRGTGELFF. V usage is TRBV2 and J usage is TRBJ2-2; D is undetermined. Per germline, CDR1 SNHLY and CDR2 FYNNEI. The V end lost 2 bases, the J end lost 4 bases, and 11 bases lay between the germline ends. This CDR3 comprises 15 residues.

This chain connects TRBV5-5 to TRBJ1-1; D is uncertain. This CDR3 has 14 amino acids. Per the germline V gene, CDR1 is SGHKS and CDR2 is YYEKEE (reference sequence). Between the trimmed V and J ends, which lost 1 base and 1 base, there was a span of 8 bases. CDR3 nucleotide sequence: TGTGCCAGCAGCTTGCGAGCCACGAACACTGAAGCTTTCTTT. Its translation: CASSLRATNTEAFF.

The genes are TRBV19 and TRBJ1-4; D ambiguous. The V end was cut by 6 bases, the J end by 7 bases, with 9 bases between. This CDR3 has 12 residues. Germline CDR1 LNHDA, CDR2 SQIVND (reference sequence). This CDR3 is CASSYKSEKLFF. The CDR3 DNA reads TGTGCCAGTAGCTATAAGAGTGAAAAACTGTTTTTT.

V is TRBV30 and J is TRBJ1-6, with unresolved D. The CDR3 totals 13 residues. From germline, CDR1 is GTSNPN and CDR2 SVGIG (reference sequence). V gave up 5 bases and J gave up 6 bases, with 11 bases separating them. The CDR3 region is CAWSATPNSPLHF. The CDR3 region has the DNA TGTGCCTGGTCGGCTACCCCTAATTCACCCCTCCACTTT.

This chain joins TRBV7-3 and TRBJ2-1, with 8 bases fitting TRBD2. V shed 10 bases and J 2 bases; nucleotides not matched to a gene: 4. In germline, CDR1 is SGHTA, CDR2 FQGTGA. The CDR3 is made up of 13 amino acids. CDR3 loop: CATSTSAYNEQFF. The CDR3 DNA reads TGTGCCACCTCGACTAGCGCCTACAATGAGCAGTTCTTC.

V usage is TRBV21-1 and J usage is TRBJ2-7; TRBD2 is the table's D call and was not checked against the DNA. TRBV21-1 is tagged as a pseudogene. CDR3 length: 13 amino acids. The CDR3 here is CASRGGWNYEQYF. The CDR3 DNA reads as TGTGCCAGCAGGGGGGGGTGGAATTACGAGCAGTACTTC.

J is TRBJ2-6 and V is TRBV7-9, with D maybe TRBD1 (6 bases). This CDR3 spans 15 amino acids. Deletions cut 8 bases from V and 1 base from J, with 12 bases between. The germline V gene encodes CDR1 SEHNR and CDR2 FQNEAQ (reference sequence). For the CDR3, the DNA is TGTGCCAGCCAAATTACAGGGTCTGGGGCCAACGTCCTGACTTTC. Residues: CASQITGSGANVLTF.

The chain uses TRBV15 and TRBJ2-1; D remains ambiguous. Per the germline V gene, CDR1 is LNHNV and CDR2 is YYDKDF (reference sequence). The CDR3 spans 14 residues. The germline V and J ends were trimmed by 0 bases and 7 bases, with 10 bases remaining between them. The CDR3 DNA follows: TGTGCCACCAGCAGAGATAGTGGAAGGAATGAGCAGTTCTTC. Encoded protein: CATSRDSGRNEQFF.

J is TRBJ1-6 and V is TRBV18; D is undetermined. V lost 2 bases, J lost 14 bases, and 10 bases lay in between. This CDR3 spans 12 amino acids. The germline gives CDR1 KGHSH, CDR2 LQKENI. The CDR3 DNA sequence: TGTGCCAGCTCACCATGGGGTGGGGCCCTCCACTTT. Translating it yields CASSPWGGALHF.